The rows below give T cell receptor beta chains drawn from one sample of a study of blood T cells in healthy people across ages. TCRdb reanalysed the 5' RACE reads using MiXCR and keeps one entry per CDR3 protein. The sample yields some 760,000 distinct CDR3 sequences, roughly 25% seen once. These data also featured in a second study, about T cells of mothers and their children.

The source material was blood. The receptor set was obtained from a boy younger than 18 in good health. CDR3s include the opening cysteine and the closing phenylalanine or tryptophan. Fields, in order: J gene, D gene, clone size, V gene, CDR3 DNA, CDR3 protein. D genes are given only for firm matches. A clone size is listed for some rows: how often the clone was seen (once, few, many), or a class if it is expanded.

j_gene: TRBJ2-5
d_gene: .
abundance: few
v_gene: TRBV11-2
CDR3nt: TGTGCCAGCAGCTCCCGAGTAAAGGAGGGAGAGACCCAGTACTTC
CDR3aa: CASSSRVKEGETQYF

j_gene: TRBJ1-4
d_gene: TRBD1
abundance: few
v_gene: TRBV15
CDR3nt: TGTGCCACCAGCAGATGGACAGGGATTAATGAAAAACTGTTTTTT
CDR3aa: CATSRWTGINEKLFF

j_gene: TRBJ2-1
d_gene: TRBD1
abundance: .
v_gene: TRBV25-1
CDR3nt: TGTGCCAGCAGTAAGGGGACAGATTCCTACAATGAGCAGTTCTTC
CDR3aa: CASSKGTDSYNEQFF

j_gene: TRBJ1-1
d_gene: .
abundance: few
v_gene: TRBV3-1
CDR3nt: TGTGCCAGCAGCCAAGATGGACCGCCGAACACTGAAGCTTTCTTT
CDR3aa: CASSQDGPPNTEAFF

j_gene: TRBJ2-3
d_gene: TRBD2
abundance: .
v_gene: TRBV11-2
CDR3nt: TGTGCCAGCAGCTTAGGCGTTAGCGGGAGTGCAGATACGCAGTATTTT
CDR3aa: CASSLGVSGSADTQYF

j_gene: TRBJ1-6
d_gene: .
abundance: .
v_gene: TRBV6-1
CDR3nt: TGTGCCAGCAGTGGACGGCATTATAATTCACCCCTCCACTTT
CDR3aa: CASSGRHYNSPLHF

j_gene: TRBJ2-5
d_gene: TRBD2
abundance: .
v_gene: TRBV11-2
CDR3nt: TGTGCCAGCAGCAACCCCTCACTAGCGGGAGGGATGTTAAAAGAGACCCAGTACTTC
CDR3aa: CASSNPSLAGGMLKETQYF

j_gene: TRBJ1-2
d_gene: .
abundance: .
v_gene: TRBV27
CDR3nt: TGTGCCAGCACCCACGGCCCAGGGAACTATGGCTACACCTTC
CDR3aa: CASTHGPGNYGYTF

j_gene: TRBJ2-3
d_gene: TRBD1
abundance: .
v_gene: TRBV5-5
CDR3nt: TGTGCCAGCAGCTTGCAGACAGGGGGCATCGGTATCGATACGCAGTATTTT
CDR3aa: CASSLQTGGIGIDTQYF

j_gene: TRBJ2-1
d_gene: .
abundance: .
v_gene: TRBV6-4
CDR3nt: TGTGCCAGCAGTAAGGCGGGATGGGATGAGCAGTTCTTC
CDR3aa: CASSKAGWDEQFF

j_gene: TRBJ2-1
d_gene: TRBD1
abundance: .
v_gene: TRBV13
CDR3nt: TGTGCCAGCAGCTCCCGGCAGGGGGCCTACAATGAGCAGTTCTTC
CDR3aa: CASSSRQGAYNEQFF

j_gene: TRBJ2-6
d_gene: .
abundance: few
v_gene: TRBV5-1
CDR3nt: TGCGCCTGCAGCCCGAGGTTGGGCTCTGGGGCCAACGTCCTGACTTTC
CDR3aa: CACSPRLGSGANVLTF

j_gene: TRBJ2-7
d_gene: .
abundance: few
v_gene: TRBV9
CDR3nt: TGTGCCAGCAGCGTACCCCCCTCAGCCGTAATCGACGAGCAGTACTTC
CDR3aa: CASSVPPSAVIDEQYF

j_gene: TRBJ2-7
d_gene: .
abundance: .
v_gene: TRBV27
CDR3nt: TGTGCCAGCAGTTTAGGGCCAGGATATTCCTACGAGCAGTACTTC
CDR3aa: CASSLGPGYSYEQYF

j_gene: TRBJ1-1
d_gene: .
abundance: few
v_gene: TRBV6-5
CDR3nt: TGTGCCAGCAAAAAGATGGGCGCTGAAGCTTTCTTT
CDR3aa: CASKKMGAEAFF

j_gene: TRBJ2-3
d_gene: .
abundance: few
v_gene: TRBV9
CDR3nt: TGTGCCAGCAGCGTAGGGAGACCCGGGACAGATACGCAGTATTTT
CDR3aa: CASSVGRPGTDTQYF

j_gene: TRBJ2-7
d_gene: TRBD2
abundance: .
v_gene: TRBV7-2
CDR3nt: TGTGCCAGCAGCTTAGTTCTAGCGGGCACCCTCTACGAGCAGTACTTC
CDR3aa: CASSLVLAGTLYEQYF

j_gene: TRBJ1-4
d_gene: TRBD1
abundance: .
v_gene: TRBV11-2
CDR3nt: TGTGCCAGCAGCCCAACAGGGGCGATGAATGAAAAACTGTTTTTT
CDR3aa: CASSPTGAMNEKLFF

j_gene: TRBJ2-3
d_gene: .
abundance: .
v_gene: TRBV5-6
CDR3nt: TGTGCCAGCAGCTTGTCGCTCCCAGATACGCAGTATTTT
CDR3aa: CASSLSLPDTQYF

j_gene: TRBJ2-7
d_gene: TRBD2
abundance: few
v_gene: TRBV15
CDR3nt: TGTGCCACCAGTAGACCGTCGGGAGGTAGTGACTCCTACGAGCAGTACTTC
CDR3aa: CATSRPSGGSDSYEQYF

j_gene: TRBJ2-5
d_gene: .
abundance: .
v_gene: TRBV27
CDR3nt: TGTGCCAGCAGTTTTACCCAAGAGACCCAGTACTTC
CDR3aa: CASSFTQETQYF

j_gene: TRBJ2-7
d_gene: .
abundance: .
v_gene: TRBV7-8
CDR3nt: TGTGCCAGCAGCGGACAGCTTACCTACGAGCAGTACTTC
CDR3aa: CASSGQLTYEQYF

j_gene: TRBJ2-5
d_gene: .
abundance: .
v_gene: TRBV29-1
CDR3nt: TGCAGCGTGGATGGCAGTGGGCAAGAGACCCAGTACTTC
CDR3aa: CSVDGSGQETQYF

j_gene: TRBJ2-7
d_gene: TRBD2
abundance: .
v_gene: TRBV27
CDR3nt: TGTGCCAGCAGCATTGCTAGCGGGGACTACGAGCAGTACTTC
CDR3aa: CASSIASGDYEQYF

j_gene: TRBJ2-7
d_gene: .
abundance: .
v_gene: TRBV11-2
CDR3nt: TGTGCCAGCAGCTCTAGATCCCCGGGACATATCTCTTATAGGTACTACGAGCAGTACTTC
CDR3aa: CASSSRSPGHISYRYYEQYF

j_gene: TRBJ2-5
d_gene: .
abundance: .
v_gene: TRBV7-2
CDR3nt: TGTGCCAGCAGCTCGAGAAGGGGCGGGGAGACCCAGTACTTC
CDR3aa: CASSSRRGGETQYF

j_gene: TRBJ2-1
d_gene: .
abundance: .
v_gene: TRBV4-3
CDR3nt: TGCGCCAGCAGCCAAGAGTCGGCGGGGTTTATGGGTGAGCAGTTCTTC
CDR3aa: CASSQESAGFMGEQFF

j_gene: TRBJ2-2
d_gene: .
abundance: .
v_gene: TRBV15
CDR3nt: TGTGCCGCCAGCAGAGGGGCGAACACCGGGGAGCTGTTTTTT
CDR3aa: CAASRGANTGELFF

j_gene: TRBJ2-5
d_gene: .
abundance: .
v_gene: TRBV7-9
CDR3nt: TGTGCCAGCAGTCGGTCCGGGAATCAAGAGACCCAGTACTTC
CDR3aa: CASSRSGNQETQYF

j_gene: TRBJ2-2
d_gene: .
abundance: many
v_gene: TRBV20-1
CDR3nt: TGCAGTGCTAGAGATTCGGGACGGGAGAACACCGGGGAGCTGTTTTTT
CDR3aa: CSARDSGRENTGELFF

j_gene: TRBJ1-4
d_gene: .
abundance: few
v_gene: TRBV6-6
CDR3nt: TGTGCCAGCAGTACCAGCCGGCATGAAAAACTGTTTTTT
CDR3aa: CASSTSRHEKLFF

j_gene: TRBJ2-7
d_gene: TRBD2
abundance: few
v_gene: TRBV6-2/TRBV6-3
CDR3nt: TGTGCCAGCAGTTACCCTGGGAGGGTCGCGTCCGAGCAGTACTTC
CDR3aa: CASSYPGRVASEQYF

j_gene: TRBJ2-3
d_gene: TRBD1
abundance: few
v_gene: TRBV18
CDR3nt: TGTGCCAGCTCACCCTGGGACAGGGCTAGCACAGATACGCAGTATTTT
CDR3aa: CASSPWDRASTDTQYF

j_gene: TRBJ2-5
d_gene: .
abundance: few
v_gene: TRBV14
CDR3nt: TGTGCCAGCAGCCAAACCATTGCCCCCGAGACCCAGTACTTC
CDR3aa: CASSQTIAPETQYF

j_gene: TRBJ2-7
d_gene: TRBD2
abundance: .
v_gene: TRBV20-1
CDR3nt: TGCAGTGTCGCGACCCACTTAGCGGGGGGGATGATAACCTACGAGCAGTACTTC
CDR3aa: CSVATHLAGGMITYEQYF

j_gene: TRBJ1-1
d_gene: .
abundance: .
v_gene: TRBV10-3
CDR3nt: TGTGCCATCAGTGACTACAACACTGAAGCTTTCTTT
CDR3aa: CAISDYNTEAFF

j_gene: TRBJ2-1
d_gene: .
abundance: .
v_gene: TRBV4-1
CDR3nt: TGCGCCAGCAGCCAAAGCCCCGGGTTAGTACTCTATGAGCAGTTCTTC
CDR3aa: CASSQSPGLVLYEQFF

j_gene: TRBJ2-5
d_gene: .
abundance: .
v_gene: TRBV27
CDR3nt: TGTGCCAGCAGTTCGACCCCGAGGCTCCAAGAGACCCAGTACTTC
CDR3aa: CASSSTPRLQETQYF

j_gene: TRBJ1-3
d_gene: TRBD1
abundance: few
v_gene: TRBV11-3
CDR3nt: TGTGCCAGCAGCTTACAGTGGGGGACGCCGGGACAGGACACCATATATTTT
CDR3aa: CASSLQWGTPGQDTIYF

j_gene: TRBJ1-1
d_gene: .
abundance: .
v_gene: TRBV11-2
CDR3nt: TGTGCCAGCAGCTACGAGGTCGGCCGGACTGAAGCTTTCTTT
CDR3aa: CASSYEVGRTEAFF

j_gene: TRBJ2-1
d_gene: .
abundance: .
v_gene: TRBV28
CDR3nt: TGTGCCAGCAGTTTAGGCCTGGAGCAGGACTTC
CDR3aa: CASSLGLEQDF

j_gene: TRBJ2-7
d_gene: .
abundance: few
v_gene: TRBV4-3
CDR3nt: TGCGCCAGCAGCCCCAGGGGGGTACTCCACGAGCAGTACTTC
CDR3aa: CASSPRGVLHEQYF